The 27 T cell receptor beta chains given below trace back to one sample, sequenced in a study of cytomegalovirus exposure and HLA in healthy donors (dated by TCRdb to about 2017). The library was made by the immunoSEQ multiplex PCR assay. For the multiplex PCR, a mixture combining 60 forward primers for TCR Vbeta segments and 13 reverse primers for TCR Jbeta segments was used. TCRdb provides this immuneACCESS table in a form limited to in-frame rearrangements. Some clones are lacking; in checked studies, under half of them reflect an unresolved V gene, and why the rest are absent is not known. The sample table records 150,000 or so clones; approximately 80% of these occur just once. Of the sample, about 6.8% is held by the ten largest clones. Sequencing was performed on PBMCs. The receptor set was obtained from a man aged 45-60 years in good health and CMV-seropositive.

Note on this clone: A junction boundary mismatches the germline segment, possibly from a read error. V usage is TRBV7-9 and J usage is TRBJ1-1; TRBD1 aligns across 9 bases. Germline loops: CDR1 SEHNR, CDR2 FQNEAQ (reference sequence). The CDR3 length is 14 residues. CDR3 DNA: TGTTCCAGCAGCACAGGACAGGGGTACACTGAAGCTTTCTTT. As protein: CSSSTGQGYTEAFF.

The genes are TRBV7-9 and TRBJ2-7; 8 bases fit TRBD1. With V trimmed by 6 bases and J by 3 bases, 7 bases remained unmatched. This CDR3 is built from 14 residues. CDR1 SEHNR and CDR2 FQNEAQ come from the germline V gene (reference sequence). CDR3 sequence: CASSQGQGGYEQYF. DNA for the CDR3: TGTGCCAGCAGTCAAGGACAGGGAGGCTACGAGCAGTACTTC.

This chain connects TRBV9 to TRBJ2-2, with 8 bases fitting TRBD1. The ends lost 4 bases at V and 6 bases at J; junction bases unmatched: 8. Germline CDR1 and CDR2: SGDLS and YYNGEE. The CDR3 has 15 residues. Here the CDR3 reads CASSTTTTGAGELFF. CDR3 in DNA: TGTGCCAGCAGCACCACTACGACAGGGGCCGGGGAGCTGTTTTTT.

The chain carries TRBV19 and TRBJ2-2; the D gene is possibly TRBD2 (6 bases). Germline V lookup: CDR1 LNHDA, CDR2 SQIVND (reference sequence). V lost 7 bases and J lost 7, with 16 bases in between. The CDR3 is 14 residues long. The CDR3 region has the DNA TGTGCCAGTACCCCAGGCGGGGTAATCGGGGAGCTGTTTTTT. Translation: CASTPGGVIGELFF.

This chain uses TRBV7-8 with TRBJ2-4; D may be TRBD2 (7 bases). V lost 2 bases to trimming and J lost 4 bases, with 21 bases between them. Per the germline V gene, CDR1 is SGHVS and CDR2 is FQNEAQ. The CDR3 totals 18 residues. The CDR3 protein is CASSLLPAGGLGKNIQYF. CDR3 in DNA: TGTGCCAGCAGCTTATTACCCGCCGGGGGGCTAGGGAAAAACATTCAGTACTTC.

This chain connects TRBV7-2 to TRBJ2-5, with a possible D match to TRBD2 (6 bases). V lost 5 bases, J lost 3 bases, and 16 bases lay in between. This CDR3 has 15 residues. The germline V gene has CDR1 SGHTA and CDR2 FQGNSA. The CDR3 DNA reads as TGTGCCAGCAGCCAAGGCGGGGCTAGCGAAGAGACCCAGTACTTC. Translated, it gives CASSQGGASEETQYF.

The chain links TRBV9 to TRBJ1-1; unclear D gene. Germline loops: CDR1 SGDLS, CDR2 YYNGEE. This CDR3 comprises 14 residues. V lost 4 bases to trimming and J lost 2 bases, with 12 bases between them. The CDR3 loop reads CASSPTAGNTEAFF. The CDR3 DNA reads TGTGCCAGCAGCCCTACCGCGGGAAACACTGAAGCTTTCTTT.

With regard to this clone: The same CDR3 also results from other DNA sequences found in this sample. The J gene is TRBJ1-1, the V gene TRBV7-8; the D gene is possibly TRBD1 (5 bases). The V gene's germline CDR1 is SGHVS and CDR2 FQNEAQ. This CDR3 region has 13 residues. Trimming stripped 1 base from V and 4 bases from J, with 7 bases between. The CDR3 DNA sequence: TGTGCCAGCAGCTTAGGGGGCGGCACTGAAGCTTTCTTT. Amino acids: CASSLGGGTEAFF.

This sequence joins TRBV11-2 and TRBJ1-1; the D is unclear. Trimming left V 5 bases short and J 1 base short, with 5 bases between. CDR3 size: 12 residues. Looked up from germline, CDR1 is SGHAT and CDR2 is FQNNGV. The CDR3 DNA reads TGTGCCAGCAGCGCCAGGAACACTGAAGCTTTCTTT. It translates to CASSARNTEAFF.

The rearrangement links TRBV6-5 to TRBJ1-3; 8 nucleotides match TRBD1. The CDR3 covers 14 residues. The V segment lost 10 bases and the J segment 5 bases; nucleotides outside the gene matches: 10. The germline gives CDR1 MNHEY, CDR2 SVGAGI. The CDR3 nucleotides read TGTGCCAACAGCCGACAGGGGAACCGAAACACCATATATTTT. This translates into CANSRQGNRNTIYF.

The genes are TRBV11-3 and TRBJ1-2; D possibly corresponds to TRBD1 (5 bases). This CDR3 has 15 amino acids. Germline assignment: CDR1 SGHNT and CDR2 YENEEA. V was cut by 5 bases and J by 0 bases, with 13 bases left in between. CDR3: CASSPPGGANYGYTF. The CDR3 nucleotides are TGTGCCAGCAGCCCCCCCGGAGGGGCTAACTATGGCTACACCTTC. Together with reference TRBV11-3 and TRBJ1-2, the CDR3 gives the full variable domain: EAGVVQSPRYKIIEKKQPVAFWCNPISGHNTLYWYLQNLGQGPELLIRYENEEAVDDSQLPKDRFSAERLKGVDSTLKIQPAELGDSAVYLCASSPPGGANYGYTFGSGTRLTVV.

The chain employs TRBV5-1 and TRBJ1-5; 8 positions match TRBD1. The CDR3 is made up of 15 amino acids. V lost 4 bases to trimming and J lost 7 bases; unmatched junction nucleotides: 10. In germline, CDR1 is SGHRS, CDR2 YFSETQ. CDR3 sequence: CASSLDTGGRQPQHF. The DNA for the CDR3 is TGCGCCAGCAGCCTGGATACAGGGGGACGGCAGCCCCAGCATTTT.

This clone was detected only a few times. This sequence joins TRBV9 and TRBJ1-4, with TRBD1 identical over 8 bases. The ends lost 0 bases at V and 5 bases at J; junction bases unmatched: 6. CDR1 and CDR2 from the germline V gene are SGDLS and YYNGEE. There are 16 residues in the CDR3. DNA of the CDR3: TGTGCCAGCAGCGTAGGGGGAAGGGACAGGAATGAAAAACTGTTTTTT. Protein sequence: CASSVGGRDRNEKLFF.

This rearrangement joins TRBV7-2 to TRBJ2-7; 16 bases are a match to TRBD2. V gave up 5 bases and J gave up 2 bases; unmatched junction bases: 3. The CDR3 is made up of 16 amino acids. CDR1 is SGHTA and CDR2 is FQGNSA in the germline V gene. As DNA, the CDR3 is TGTGCCAGCAGCCCTGGGACTAGCGGGAGGGCCTACGAGCAGTACGTC. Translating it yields CASSPGTSGRAYEQYV.

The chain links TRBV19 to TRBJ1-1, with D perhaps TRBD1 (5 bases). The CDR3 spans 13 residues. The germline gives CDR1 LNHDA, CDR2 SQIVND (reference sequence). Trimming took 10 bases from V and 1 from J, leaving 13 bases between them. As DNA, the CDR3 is TGTGCCACATCCAGGGTCGGGAACACTGAAGCTTTCTTT. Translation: CATSRVGNTEAFF.

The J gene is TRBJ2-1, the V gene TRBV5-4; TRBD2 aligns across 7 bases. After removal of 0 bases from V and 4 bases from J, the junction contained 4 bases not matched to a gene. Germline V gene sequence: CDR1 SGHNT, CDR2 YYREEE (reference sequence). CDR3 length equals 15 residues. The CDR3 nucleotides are TGTGCCAGCAGCTTGGATGGGGGGGGATACAATGAGCAGTTCTTC. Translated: CASSLDGGGYNEQFF. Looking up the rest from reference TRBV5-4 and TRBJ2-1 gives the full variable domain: ETGVTQSPTHLIKTRGQQVTLRCSSQSGHNTVSWYQQALGQGPQFIFQYYREEENGRGNFPPRFSGLQFPNYSSELNVNALELDDSALYLCASSLDGGGYNEQFFGPGTRLTVL.

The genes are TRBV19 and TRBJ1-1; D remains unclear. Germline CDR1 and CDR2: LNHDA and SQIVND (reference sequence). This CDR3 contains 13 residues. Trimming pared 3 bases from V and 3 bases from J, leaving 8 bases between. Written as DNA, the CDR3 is TGTGCCAGTAGTATTGGGAGATACACTGAAGCTTTCTTT. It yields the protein CASSIGRYTEAFF.

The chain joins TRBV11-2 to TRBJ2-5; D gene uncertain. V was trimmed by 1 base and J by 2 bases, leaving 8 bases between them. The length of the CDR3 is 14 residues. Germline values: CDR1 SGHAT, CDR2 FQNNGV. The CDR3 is CASSLAGQQETQYF. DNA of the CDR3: TGTGCCAGCAGCTTAGCTGGGCAGCAAGAGACCCAGTACTTC.

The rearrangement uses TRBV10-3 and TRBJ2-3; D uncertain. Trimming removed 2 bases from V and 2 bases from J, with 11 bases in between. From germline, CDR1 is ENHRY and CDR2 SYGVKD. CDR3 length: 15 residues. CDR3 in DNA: TGTGCCATCAGTGAGAGTGACTCATACACAGATACGCAGTATTTT. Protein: CAISESDSYTDTQYF.

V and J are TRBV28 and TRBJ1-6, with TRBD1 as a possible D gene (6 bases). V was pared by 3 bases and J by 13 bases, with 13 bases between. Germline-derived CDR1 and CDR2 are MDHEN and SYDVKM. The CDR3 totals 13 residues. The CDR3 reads CASSLGHQGPLHF. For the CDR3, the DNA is TGTGCCAGCAGTTTGGGGCACCAGGGGCCCCTCCACTTT.

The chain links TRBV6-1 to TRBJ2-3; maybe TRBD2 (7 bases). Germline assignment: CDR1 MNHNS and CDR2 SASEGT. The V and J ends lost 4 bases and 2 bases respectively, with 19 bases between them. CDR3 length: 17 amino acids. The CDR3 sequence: CASSGSFGGPTTDTQYF. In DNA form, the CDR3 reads TGTGCCAGCAGTGGATCCTTCGGGGGGCCGACCACAGATACGCAGTATTTT.

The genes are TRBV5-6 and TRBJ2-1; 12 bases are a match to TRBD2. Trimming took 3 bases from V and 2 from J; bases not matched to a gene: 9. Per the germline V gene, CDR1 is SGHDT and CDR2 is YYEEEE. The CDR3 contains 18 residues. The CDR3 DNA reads TGTGCCAGCAGCTCGACGACTAGCGGGAGTGGACCCTACAATGAGCAGTTCTTC. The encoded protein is CASSSTTSGSGPYNEQFF.

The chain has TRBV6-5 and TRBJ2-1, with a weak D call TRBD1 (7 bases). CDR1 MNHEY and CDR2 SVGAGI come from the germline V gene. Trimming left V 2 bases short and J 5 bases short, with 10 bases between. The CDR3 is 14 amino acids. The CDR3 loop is CASSYQGGHNEQFF. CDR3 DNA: TGTGCCAGCAGTTACCAGGGGGGCCACAATGAGCAGTTCTTC.

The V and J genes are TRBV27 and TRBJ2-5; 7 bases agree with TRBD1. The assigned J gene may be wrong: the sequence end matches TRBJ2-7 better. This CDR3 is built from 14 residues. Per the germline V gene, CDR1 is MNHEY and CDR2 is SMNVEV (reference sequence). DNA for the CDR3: TGTGCCAGCGGAATGACAGGGTGGCCCTACGAGCAGTACTTC. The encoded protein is CASGMTGWPYEQYF.

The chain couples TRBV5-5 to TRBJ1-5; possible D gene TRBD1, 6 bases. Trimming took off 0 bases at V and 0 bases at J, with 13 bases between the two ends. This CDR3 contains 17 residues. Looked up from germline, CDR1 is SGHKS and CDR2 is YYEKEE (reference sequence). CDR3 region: CASSLGVRTVSNQPQHF. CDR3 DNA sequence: TGTGCCAGCAGCTTGGGGGTACGGACAGTTAGCAATCAGCCCCAGCATTTT.

CDR3 residues: CASSAAETVNTGELFF. In DNA, the CDR3 is TGTGCCAGCAGTGCGGCCGAGACAGTGAACACCGGGGAGCTGTTTTTT. The chain carries TRBV2 and TRBJ2-2, with D perhaps matching TRBD1 (5 bases). The CDR3 extends over 16 amino acids. Trimming cost V 4 bases and J 1 base, with 13 bases left between them. From germline, CDR1 is SNHLY and CDR2 FYNNEI.

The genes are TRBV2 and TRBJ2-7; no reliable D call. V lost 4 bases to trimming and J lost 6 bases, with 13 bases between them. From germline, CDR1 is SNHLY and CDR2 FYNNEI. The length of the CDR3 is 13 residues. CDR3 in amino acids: CASSGPGYGEQYF. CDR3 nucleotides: TGTGCCAGCAGTGGACCCGGGTATGGCGAGCAGTACTTC.